Included here is one T cell receptor (beta chain) sequence, with context. What it recognizes is unknown. This sample is drawn from a study of T cell responses to AZD1222 COVID-19 vaccine. Broader study findings: Scientists sampled the repertoires only once the peak T cell response had passed. The sample set comprised mostly white British donors with more females, and clonal diversity was possibly underestimated.

Sequencing used immunoSEQ multiplex PCR; TCRdb keeps in-frame clones, though not all of them. The table has over 150,000 clones, roughly nine tenths seen once. This clonotype originated in an adult in good health. The sample in question was peripheral blood, obtained on day 0 of MenACWY control vaccination.

CDR3 bases: TGCAGCGTTGATGTGGGGACGGGAAATGAGCAGTTCTTC. As protein: CSVDVGTGNEQFF. This chain links TRBV29-1 with TRBJ2-1; the D gene could be TRBD1 or TRBD2 (5 bases each). CDR3 size: 13 residues. The V gene's germline CDR1 is SQVTM and CDR2 ANQGSEA. The germline V and J ends were trimmed by 3 bases and 7 bases, with 13 bases remaining between them.